This TCR beta chain was profiled in a study of blood T cell repertoires in COVID-19. Clones were sequenced by immunoSEQ multiplex PCR, and TCRdb holds only the in-frame ones, with some missing. This table has over 250,000 clones, around nine tenths appearing once. The CDR3 is 16 residues long. V lost 1 base to trimming and J lost 9 bases; unmatched junction nucleotides: 7. Germline V lookup: CDR1 LNHDA, CDR2 SQIVND (reference sequence). The sequenced material came from peripheral blood. The origin of this receptor is a woman in her 70s with COVID-19, enrolled during active disease. This chain uses TRBV19 with TRBJ2-1; 12 positions match TRBD2. The CDR3 here is CASSIALAGGPGEQFF. CDR3 coding DNA: TGTGCCAGTAGTATAGCACTAGCGGGAGGCCCGGGTGAGCAGTTCTTC.